Listed here is a single T cell receptor (beta chain). The data are from a study of technical replicates of blood from a handful of donors. The data were produced by immunoSEQ multiplex PCR, yet TCRdb's version contains in-frame clones alone and is incomplete. The sample lists around 53,000 clones; roughly 90% were seen once. CDR1 is SGHDN, CDR2 FVKESK, per germline. V dropped 4 bases and J dropped 4; count of bases not matched to a gene: 10. The CDR3 is 18 residues long. The receptor's source is a human donor in good health. Some clones in this sample may be carry-over from other donors' samples. The V call is TRBV14, the J call TRBJ2-1; 13 bases map to TRBD2. Sequenced input: PBMCs. CDR3 sequence reads: CASSRGRGTSGAYNEQFF. In DNA form, the CDR3 reads TGTGCCAGCAGCCGCGGACGGGGGACTAGCGGGGCATACAATGAGCAGTTCTTC.